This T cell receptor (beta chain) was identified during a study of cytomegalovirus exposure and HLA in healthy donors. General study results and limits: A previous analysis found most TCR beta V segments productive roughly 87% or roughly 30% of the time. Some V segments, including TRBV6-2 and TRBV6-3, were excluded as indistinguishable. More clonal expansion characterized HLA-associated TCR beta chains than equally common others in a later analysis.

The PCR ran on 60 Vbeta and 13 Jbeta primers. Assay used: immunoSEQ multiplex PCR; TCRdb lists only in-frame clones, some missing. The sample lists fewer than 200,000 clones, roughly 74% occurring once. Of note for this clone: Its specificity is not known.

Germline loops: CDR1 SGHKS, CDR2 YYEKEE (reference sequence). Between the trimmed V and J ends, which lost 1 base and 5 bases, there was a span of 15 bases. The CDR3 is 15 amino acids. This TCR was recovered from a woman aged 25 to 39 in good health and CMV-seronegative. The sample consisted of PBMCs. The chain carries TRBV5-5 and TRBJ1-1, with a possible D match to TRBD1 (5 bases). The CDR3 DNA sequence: TGTGCCAGCAGCTTGTTCGGTGGGGCAGATACTGAAGCTTTCTTT. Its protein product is CASSLFGGADTEAFF.